This TCR beta chain was observed in a study of blood T cells in healthy people across ages. For the study at large: The template switching approach captured approximately one barcoded beta molecule for every two T cells. Overall study results and limits: Diversity estimated from one million T cells was considered an underestimate. Diversity of TCR beta per million T cells declined in a roughly linear way with age.

The CDR3 covers 14 residues. V was clipped by 3 bases and J by 3 bases, with 11 bases between them. With a J-beta primer mix and a sample-barcoded 5' primer, a second PCR ran about 6 to 11 cycles. Carrying 12 random nucleotides, a template-switch adaptor labeled each individual cDNA molecule. TCRdb called the 5' RACE reads again in MiXCR, with one record for every CDR3 protein. The sample lists about 580,000 distinct CDR3 sequences; 40% to 55% were seen once. With respect to this clonotype: Its antigen is currently unknown.

Material for sequencing was blood. The chain couples TRBV12-3 or TRBV12-4 to TRBJ1-1; D may be TRBD1 (5 bases). The clonotype was recovered from an elderly man in good health. The CDR3 protein is CASSFQGADTEAFF. The CDR3 DNA reads as TGTGCCAGCAGTTTTCAAGGGGCGGACACTGAAGCTTTCTTT.